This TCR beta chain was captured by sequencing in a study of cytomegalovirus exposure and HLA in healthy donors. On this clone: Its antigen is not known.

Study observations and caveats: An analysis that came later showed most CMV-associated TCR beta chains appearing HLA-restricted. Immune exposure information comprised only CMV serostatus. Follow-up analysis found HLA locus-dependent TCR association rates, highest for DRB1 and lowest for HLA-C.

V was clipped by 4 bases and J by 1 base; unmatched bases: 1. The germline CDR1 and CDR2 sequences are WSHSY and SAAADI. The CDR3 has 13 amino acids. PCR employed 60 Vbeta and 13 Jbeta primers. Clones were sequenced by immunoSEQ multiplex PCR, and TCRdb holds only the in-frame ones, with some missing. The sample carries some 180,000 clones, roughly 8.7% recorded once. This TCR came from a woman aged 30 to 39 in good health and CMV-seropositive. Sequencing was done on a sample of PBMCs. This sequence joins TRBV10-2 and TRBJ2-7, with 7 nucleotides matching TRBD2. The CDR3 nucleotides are TGCGCCAGCAGTGCGGGACTATCCTACGAGCAGTACTTC. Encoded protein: CASSAGLSYEQYF.